The 10 T cell receptor beta chains in this list originate from one sample, sequenced in a study of Tregs in tolerant kidney transplant recipients. Profiling relied on immunoSEQ multiplex PCR, and the TCRdb table lists in-frame clones only, not all of them. Among about 100,000 clones listed, around 90% were seen once. The specimen was CD4+ T cells from blood, collected before the transplant. Receptor source: a human donor who received a combined kidney and bone marrow transplant.

This rearrangement joins TRBV7-2 to TRBJ2-7; TRBD1 agrees at 10 bases. The J segment lost 1 base and the V segment lost 4 bases, leaving 4 bases of the junction unmatched. Per germline, CDR1 SGHTA and CDR2 FQGNSA. The CDR3 has 15 amino acids. The CDR3 coding sequence is TGTGCCAGCAGCTCCCCGGACAGGGGGTCCTACGAGCAGTACTTC. Amino acids: CASSSPDRGSYEQYF.

A remark on this clone: The same CDR3 also results from other DNA sequences found in this sample. V and J are TRBV2 and TRBJ2-7; 11 bases map to TRBD2. This CDR3 has 13 residues. V lost 3 bases, J lost 10 bases, and 5 bases stayed unmatched. Germline V CDR1 and CDR2: SNHLY, FYNNEI. The CDR3 sequence is CASSEQLAGEQYF. In DNA form, the CDR3 reads TGTGCCAGCAGTGAGCAACTAGCGGGGGAACAGTACTTC.

The rearrangement joins TRBV7-7 to TRBJ1-4, with 9 bases matching TRBD1. Looked up from germline, CDR1 is SSHAT and CDR2 is FNYEAQ (reference sequence). The CDR3 spans 14 residues. Unmatched junction bases numbered 6, after V lost 5 bases and J lost 8 bases. The CDR3 DNA follows: TGTGCCAGCAGCCCAACCGGGACAGGGGAAAAACTGTTTTTT. Protein: CASSPTGTGEKLFF.

This sequence joins TRBV2 and TRBJ2-3; 13 bases are shared with TRBD2. The CDR3 extends over 15 amino acids. Germline-derived CDR1 and CDR2 are SNHLY and FYNNEI. Trimming took 8 bases from V and 3 from J; bases not matched to a gene: 5. DNA for the CDR3: TGTGCCAGCCTACCGGGACTAGCGGGGACAGATACGCAGTATTTT. It yields the protein CASLPGLAGTDTQYF. The full variable domain, completed using reference TRBV2 and TRBJ2-3, is EPEVTQTPSHQVTQMGQEVILRCVPISNHLYFYWYRQILGQKVEFLVSFYNNEISEKSEIFDDQFSVERPDGSNFTLKIRSTKLEDSAMYFCASLPGLAGTDTQYFGPGTRLTVL.

The V call is TRBV2, the J call TRBJ2-2, with 13 bases lining up with TRBD2. The CDR3 length is 19 residues. Germline V lookup: CDR1 SNHLY, CDR2 FYNNEI. Germline trimming cut 2 bases from V and 0 bases from J; bases unmatched to any gene: 6. The CDR3 DNA is TGTGCCAGCAGTGAATTCAGACTAGCGGGGGGCCCGAACACCGGGGAGCTGTTTTTT. It yields the protein CASSEFRLAGGPNTGELFF.

The chain uses TRBV7-9 and TRBJ1-5; D ambiguous. The length of the CDR3 is 14 residues. Trimming took off 3 bases at V and 9 bases at J, with 15 bases between the two ends. Per the germline V gene, CDR1 is SEHNR and CDR2 is FQNEAQ (reference sequence). CDR3 protein: CASSFSSGGRPQHF. The DNA of the CDR3 is TGTGCCAGCAGCTTTTCTTCCGGCGGTCGGCCCCAGCATTTT. The full variable domain, its missing parts supplied by reference TRBV7-9 and TRBJ1-5, is DTGVSQNPRHKITKRGQNVTFRCDPISEHNRLYWYRQTLGQGPEFLTYFQNEAQLEKSRLLSDRFSAERPKGSFSTLEIQRTEQGDSAMYLCASSFSSGGRPQHFGDGTRLSIL.

This chain joins TRBV29-1 and TRBJ2-3; D gene unclear. V was shortened by 4 bases and J by 2 bases, with 4 bases between the two germline ends. CDR1 is SQVTM, CDR2 ANQGSEA, per germline. The CDR3 totals 11 residues. The CDR3 is CSVALTDTQYF. In DNA form, the CDR3 reads TGCAGCGTTGCCCTCACAGATACGCAGTATTTT.

The chain is built from TRBV4-3 and TRBJ2-7; D is unclear. Per germline, CDR1 LGHNA and CDR2 YSLEER. The length of the CDR3 is 15 residues. Trimming removed 0 bases from V and 3 bases from J, with 12 bases in between. The CDR3 here is CASSQELSTRYEQYF. The CDR3 DNA sequence: TGCGCCAGCAGCCAAGAACTCTCAACCCGCTACGAGCAGTACTTC.

This chain links TRBV6-5 with TRBJ1-1, with D perhaps matching TRBD1 (6 bases). Trimming cost V 5 bases and J 1 base, with 17 bases left between them. CDR1 is MNHEY, CDR2 SVGAGI, per germline. CDR3 length equals 16 residues. Written as DNA, the CDR3 is TGTGCCAGCAGTAACTACAGGGTCCAAGCGAACACTGAAGCTTTCTTT. Translated, it gives CASSNYRVQANTEAFF.

This clone was observed a single time. The chain couples TRBV5-4 to TRBJ2-7, with a tentative D call TRBD2 (6 bases). Trimming took 2 bases from V and 3 from J, leaving 12 bases between them. CDR1 SGHNT and CDR2 YYREEE come from the germline V gene (reference sequence). This CDR3 comprises 14 residues. Here the CDR3 DNA reads TGTGCCAGCAGCTTCGGGGGAGTGCACTACGAGCAGTACTTC. Protein sequence: CASSFGGVHYEQYF.